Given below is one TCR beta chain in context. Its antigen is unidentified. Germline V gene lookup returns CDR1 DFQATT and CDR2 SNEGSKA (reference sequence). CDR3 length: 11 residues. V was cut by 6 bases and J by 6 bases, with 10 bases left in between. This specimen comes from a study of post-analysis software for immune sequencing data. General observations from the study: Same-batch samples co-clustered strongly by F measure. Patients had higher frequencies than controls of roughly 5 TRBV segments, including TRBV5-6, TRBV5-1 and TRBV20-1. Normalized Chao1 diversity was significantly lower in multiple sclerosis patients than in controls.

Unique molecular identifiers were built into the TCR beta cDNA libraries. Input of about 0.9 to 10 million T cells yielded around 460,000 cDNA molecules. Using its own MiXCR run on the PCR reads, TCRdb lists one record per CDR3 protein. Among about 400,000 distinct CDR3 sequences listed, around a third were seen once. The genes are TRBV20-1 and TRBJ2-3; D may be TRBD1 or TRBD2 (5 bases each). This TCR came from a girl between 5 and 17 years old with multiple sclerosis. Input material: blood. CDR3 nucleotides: TGCAGTGCCTCCAGGGAGGATACGCAGTATTTT. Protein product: CSASREDTQYF.